This TCR beta chain comes out of a study of blood T cells in healthy people across ages. A sample-barcoded 5' primer and a J-beta primer mix were used in a second PCR of roughly 7 to 11 cycles. One entry per CDR3 protein results from TCRdb running MiXCR on the 5' RACE reads. The sample comprises 600,000 or so distinct CDR3 sequences, less than 35% of which are singletons, and 15% to 17% rests with the top ten. This clonotype was seen repeatedly, ten times or more. This CDR3 spans 14 amino acids. The ends were cut back, 2 bases at V and 10 bases at J, with 12 bases in the middle. In germline, CDR1 is MNHEY, CDR2 SMNVEV (reference sequence).

The TCR comes from a woman of 80 years or more in good health. V gene TRBV27 combines with J gene TRBJ1-6; tentative D call: TRBD1 (5 bases). The source material was blood. CDR3 nucleotides: TGTGCCAGCAGTTTAACAGGACAAAGGTCACCCCTCCACTTT. Protein product: CASSLTGQRSPLHF.